The 28 T cell receptor beta chains reported below all come from one sample, sequenced in a study of regulatory and conventional T cells in breast cancer (dated by TCRdb to between 2014 and 2017). Libraries came from PCR. These reads were obtained on an Illumina MiSeq. TCRdb trimmed public reads at Q25 via fastp, called clones via MiXCR and kept in-frame beta chains. Every entry covers one CDR3 protein and lists the most common genes and DNA from its rows. The sample table shows more than 15,000 distinct CDR3 sequences, and 32% are seen once. Approximately 1.5% of the sample is in the top ten clones. The sample consisted of conventional T cells from blood. These receptors originate from a female donor in good health.

This clonotype counts as medium-sized (0.01 to 0.1%). The rearrangement links TRBV5-6 to TRBJ2-7; D not resolved. The length of the CDR3 is 13 residues. The V and J ends lost 1 base and 2 bases respectively, with 7 bases between them. The V gene's germline CDR1 is SGHDT and CDR2 YYEEEE. CDR3 region: CASSLPHTYEQYF. In DNA, the CDR3 is TGTGCCAGCAGCTTGCCACATACCTACGAGCAGTACTTC.

CDR3 bases: TGTGCCAGCAGTTTCGACGGGGGCGACGAGCAGTACTTC. Translation: CASSFDGGDEQYF. This sequence joins TRBV12-3 or TRBV12-4 and TRBJ2-7; the D gene could be TRBD1 or TRBD2 (6 bases each). V was trimmed by 3 bases and J by 5 bases, leaving 11 bases between them. CDR3 length: 13 residues.

Regarding this clonotype: The junction does not match germline at one end; this may be a read error. V is TRBV7-2 and J is TRBJ1-1; weak D call: TRBD1 (5 bases). The germline V gene encodes CDR1 SGHTA and CDR2 FQGNSA. CDR3 length: 14 amino acids. The CDR3 is CASRRGRMNTEAVF. The CDR3 nucleotides read TGTGCCAGCAGGAGGGGCAGAATGAACACTGAAGCTGTCTTT.

By share, this clonotype counts as medium-sized (0.01 to 0.1%). The chain couples TRBV3-1 to TRBJ2-7, with D uncertain. The V end was cut by 4 bases, the J end by 3 bases, with 16 bases between. This CDR3 has 15 residues. The germline V gene has CDR1 LGHDT and CDR2 YNNKEL (reference sequence). DNA for the CDR3: TGTGCCAGCAGCCCCGTCGGTTCCGTTCGCTACGAGCAGTACTTC. Its translation is CASSPVGSVRYEQYF.

This clonotype is labeled medium-sized. V and J are TRBV7-8 and TRBJ2-3; TRBD2 matches at 10 bases. This CDR3 has 17 residues. CDR1 is SGHVS and CDR2 is FQNEAQ in the germline V gene. J was trimmed by 4 bases and V by 3 bases; bases with no gene match: 10. This CDR3 reads CASSFSSGGLASDTQYF. The CDR3 bases are TGTGCCAGCAGCTTCTCTAGCGGGGGATTAGCATCAGATACGCAGTATTTT.

This chain links TRBV28 with TRBJ1-6; D call uncertain. Germline V gives CDR1 MDHEN, CDR2 SYDVKM. V was cut by 4 bases and J by 7 bases, with 8 bases left in between. The length of the CDR3 is 13 residues. The CDR3 here is CASSSTDNSPLHF. The CDR3 bases are TGTGCCAGCAGTTCAACAGACAATTCACCCCTCCACTTT.

This clonotype was seen only a few times. This sequence joins TRBV18 and TRBJ2-2, with D perhaps matching TRBD1 (6 bases). Trimming shortened V by 1 base and J by 6 bases, and 6 bases separated the two germline ends. This CDR3 spans 13 amino acids. Germline assignment: CDR1 KGHSH and CDR2 LQKENI. CDR3 residues: CASSPQGAGELFF. The CDR3 nucleotides are TGTGCCAGCTCACCACAGGGGGCCGGGGAGCTGTTTTTT.

This chain joins TRBV7-3 and TRBJ2-7; D unclear. CDR1 is SGHTA and CDR2 is FQGTGA in the germline V gene. V dropped 3 bases and J dropped 7 bases, with 13 bases sitting between them. The CDR3 contains 13 residues. CDR3 DNA: TGTGCCAGCAGCTTCAGCCAAGAAGGGGAGCAGTACTTC. Protein sequence: CASSFSQEGEQYF.

The chain combines TRBV3-1 with TRBJ2-1, with D unclear. Germline lookup yields CDR1 LGHDT and CDR2 YNNKEL (reference sequence). This CDR3 is 15 amino acids long. Between the trimmed V and J ends, which lost 2 bases and 2 bases, there was a span of 10 bases. The CDR3 DNA follows: TGTGCCAGCAGCCAAACTACGCTTGCCTACAATGAGCAGTTCTTC. It is translated as CASSQTTLAYNEQFF.

This chain connects TRBV7-9 to TRBJ1-1; D is ambiguous. CDR1 and CDR2 from the germline V gene are SEHNR and FQNEAQ (reference sequence). CDR3 size: 13 residues. The germline V and J ends were trimmed by 5 bases and 1 base, with 8 bases remaining between them. In DNA form, the CDR3 reads TGTGCCAGCAGCCTCATATCGAACACTGAAGCTTTCTTT. This codes for CASSLISNTEAFF.

V usage is TRBV7-6 and J usage is TRBJ2-2; no clear D gene. V gave up 2 bases and J gave up 7 bases, with 8 bases separating them. From germline, CDR1 is SGHVS and CDR2 FNYEAQ. This CDR3 has 13 residues. DNA of the CDR3: TGTGCCAGCAGCTTATTACGTGACGGGGAGCTGTTTTTT. It encodes CASSLLRDGELFF.

This clonotype appeared a few times. This rearrangement joins TRBV4-2 to TRBJ1-6; 7 bases map to TRBD1. There are 15 residues in the CDR3. V shed 5 bases and J 6 bases; nucleotides not matched to a gene: 7. Germline assignment: CDR1 LGHNA and CDR2 YNFKEQ. The CDR3 reads CASSSMGQSNSPLHF. CDR3 in DNA: TGTGCCAGCAGCTCAATGGGACAGAGTAATTCACCCCTCCACTTT.

The sample holds a few counts of this clonotype. The chain employs TRBV28 and TRBJ1-6, with TRBD1 matching 9 bases. Germline CDR1 reads MDHEN; CDR2 reads SYDVKM. Trimming removed 4 bases from V and 11 bases from J; junction bases left unmatched: 15. CDR3 length equals 17 residues. CDR3 amino acids: CASSSFHLQGAKAPLHF. The CDR3 DNA reads TGTGCCAGCAGTTCCTTCCACTTACAGGGGGCTAAGGCACCCCTCCACTTT. The whole variable domain, remainder taken from reference TRBV28 and TRBJ1-6, is DVKVTQSSRYLVKRTGEKVFLECVQDMDHENMFWYRQDPGLGLRLIYFSYDVKMKEKGDIPEGYSVSREKKERFSLILESASTNQTSMYLCASSSFHLQGAKAPLHFGNGTRLTVT.

This clonotype appeared a single time. The chain uses TRBV10-3 and TRBJ1-1; 8 nucleotides line up with TRBD1. CDR1 ENHRY and CDR2 SYGVKD come from the germline V gene. This CDR3 region has 13 residues. V was clipped by 2 bases and J by 10 bases; unmatched bases: 6. CDR3 coding DNA: TGTGCCATCAGTGAGCCTCACAGGGGGAGAGCTTTCTTT. Protein product: CAISEPHRGRAFF.

This clonotype has more than one count but fewer than ten. This CDR3 reads CASSPQGTSYEQYF. The CDR3 DNA sequence: TGCGCCAGCAGCCCACAGGGCACCTCCTACGAGCAGTACTTC. The rearrangement links TRBV5-1 to TRBJ2-7; D may be TRBD1 (6 bases). This CDR3 is 14 amino acids long. V lost 4 bases, J lost 0 bases, and 11 bases lay in between. Germline CDR1 SGHRS, CDR2 YFSETQ.

V is TRBV5-1 and J is TRBJ2-1, with 15 bases aligning to TRBD2. Germline CDR1 and CDR2: SGHRS and YFSETQ. CDR3 length equals 19 residues. Trimming took 4 bases from V and 0 from J; bases not matched to a gene: 8. This chain's CDR3 is CASSPGLAGGRSSYNEQFF. The CDR3 DNA reads TGCGCCAGCAGCCCGGGACTAGCGGGAGGTCGAAGCTCCTACAATGAGCAGTTCTTC.

Of note for this clonotype: Lacking the conserved final phenylalanine or tryptophan, this CDR3 likely reflects a read error. This chain links TRBV7-2 with TRBJ2-1, with 9 positions matching TRBD2. The CDR3 runs 15 residues. V dropped 3 bases and J dropped 9; count of bases not matched to a gene: 9. CDR1 SGHTA and CDR2 FQGNSA come from the germline V gene. CDR3 coding DNA: TGTGCCAGCAGCTTTATGGGCGGGGGGGCCGGTGAGCAGTTCCTC. This translates into CASSFMGGGAGEQFL.

This rearrangement joins TRBV4-3 to TRBJ2-3, with 12 bases aligning to TRBD2. The germline CDR1 and CDR2 sequences are LGHNA and YSLEER. The CDR3 has 19 amino acids. With V trimmed by 0 bases and J by 2 bases, 9 bases remained unmatched. The CDR3 region has the DNA TGCGCCAGCAGCCAAGAGGTACGGCGGACTAGCGGGGCCACAGATACGCAGTATTTT. This translates into CASSQEVRRTSGATDTQYF.

Notes on this clonotype: Since a much larger clone is just one base distant, this may be a read error. This chain joins TRBV6-1 and TRBJ2-1, with 10 nucleotides matching TRBD2. V lost 2 bases, J lost 1 base, and 14 bases stayed unmatched. Germline assignment: CDR1 MNHNS and CDR2 SASEGT. There are 20 residues in the CDR3. The CDR3 nucleotides read TGTGCCAGCAGTGAACTCCCTTGGGCTAGCGGGAGTGGGTCCTACAATGAGCAGTTCTTC. Protein sequence: CASSELPWASGSGSYNEQFF.

Sample share makes this clonotype medium-sized (0.01 to 0.1%). The CDR3 DNA sequence: TGTGCCAGCAGTCAATGGGCGCCGAACACTGAAGCTTTCTTT. Translated, it gives CASSQWAPNTEAFF. This sequence joins TRBV6-2 or TRBV6-3 and TRBJ1-1; the D is unclear. The V end lost 5 bases, the J end lost 1 base, and 11 bases lay between the germline ends. CDR3 length: 14 amino acids. The germline V gene has CDR1 MNHEY and CDR2 SVGEGT.

This clonotype turned up a few times. The V gene is TRBV28, the J gene TRBJ1-1; D unclear. The CDR3 has 11 amino acids. Per the germline V gene, CDR1 is MDHEN and CDR2 is SYDVKM. The V gene lost 3 bases and the J gene lost 7 bases, with 6 bases spanning the gap. In DNA, the CDR3 is TGTGCCAGCAGTTTGACGCTTGAAGCTTTCTTT. Translating it yields CASSLTLEAFF.

The chain couples TRBV28 to TRBJ2-1, with D possibly matching TRBD2 (7 bases). The CDR3 is 16 residues long. The V gene lost 5 bases and the J gene lost 3 bases, with 17 bases spanning the gap. Germline V gene data show CDR1 as MDHEN and CDR2 as SYDVKM. CDR3 sequence reads: CASSHNRGGFYNEQFF. CDR3 DNA sequence: TGTGCCAGCAGTCATAACCGCGGGGGCTTCTACAATGAGCAGTTCTTC.

The V gene is TRBV7-2, the J gene TRBJ1-5; 7 bases are a match to TRBD1. CDR3 length equals 17 residues. The germline V gene encodes CDR1 SGHTA and CDR2 FQGNSA. J was trimmed by 6 bases and V by 1 base; bases with no gene match: 12. The CDR3: CASSLVTGRNTGQPQHF. CDR3 nucleotides: TGTGCCAGCAGCTTAGTGACAGGGCGCAATACGGGTCAGCCCCAGCATTTT.

The rearrangement joins TRBV12-3 or TRBV12-4 to TRBJ2-1, with TRBD2 identical over 15 bases. V was pared by 3 bases and J by 3 bases, with 0 bases of the junction left unmatched. This CDR3 spans 16 amino acids. CDR3 bases: TGTGCCAGCAGTTTGGGACTAGCGGGAGGCTACAATGAGCAGTTCTTC. It translates to CASSLGLAGGYNEQFF.

About this clonotype: At one of its ends the junction is not consistent with the germline gene, which may arise from a read error. The J gene is TRBJ2-3, the V gene TRBV4-1; no clear D gene. The V gene's germline CDR1 is MGHRA and CDR2 YSYEKL. The CDR3 is 14 residues long. The CDR3 nucleotides read TGCGCCAGCGGCCAGGCTCCTACGGCCGATACGCAGTATTTT. It is translated as CASGQAPTADTQYF.

In its sample, this clonotype ranks as medium-sized. This chain uses TRBV20-1 with TRBJ1-5, with D possibly matching TRBD1 (5 bases). Per the germline V gene, CDR1 is DFQATT and CDR2 is SNEGSKA (reference sequence). The CDR3 sequence is 14 residues long. The ends were cut back, 2 bases at V and 2 bases at J, with 10 bases in the middle. The CDR3, as DNA: TGCAGTGCTAGATCGGGGGAAGGCAATCAGCCCCAGCATTTT. Protein: CSARSGEGNQPQHF.

There are a few counts of this clonotype. The genes are TRBV4-2 and TRBJ1-1; D is ambiguous. Germline V gene sequence: CDR1 LGHNA, CDR2 YNFKEQ. Trimming took off 0 bases at V and 7 bases at J, with 12 bases between the two ends. This CDR3 is built from 14 residues. The CDR3 protein is CASSQEIFGREAFF. The DNA of the CDR3 is TGTGCCAGCAGCCAAGAAATCTTTGGCCGTGAAGCTTTCTTT.

The V gene is TRBV6-2 or TRBV6-3, the J gene TRBJ2-5; 13 nucleotides match TRBD2. J was trimmed by 0 bases and V by 6 bases; bases with no gene match: 1. The CDR3 totals 15 residues. In germline, CDR1 is MNHEY, CDR2 SVGEGT. The DNA for the CDR3 is TGTGCCAGCAGACTAGCGGGGGGGTACCAAGAGACCCAGTACTTC. Translated, it gives CASRLAGGYQETQYF.